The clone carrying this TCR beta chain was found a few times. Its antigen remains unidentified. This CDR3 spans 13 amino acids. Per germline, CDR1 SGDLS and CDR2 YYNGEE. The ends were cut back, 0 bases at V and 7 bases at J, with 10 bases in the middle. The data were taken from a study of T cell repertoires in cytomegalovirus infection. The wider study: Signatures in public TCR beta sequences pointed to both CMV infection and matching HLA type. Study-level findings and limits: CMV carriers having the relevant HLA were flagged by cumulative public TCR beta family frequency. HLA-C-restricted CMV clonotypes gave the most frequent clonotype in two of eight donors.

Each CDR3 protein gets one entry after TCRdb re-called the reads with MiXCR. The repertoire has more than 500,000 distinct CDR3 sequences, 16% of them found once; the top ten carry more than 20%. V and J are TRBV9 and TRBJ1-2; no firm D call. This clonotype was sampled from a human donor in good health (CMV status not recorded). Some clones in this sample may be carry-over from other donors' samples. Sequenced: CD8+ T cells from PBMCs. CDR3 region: CASSVGSAGGYTF. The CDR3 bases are TGTGCCAGCAGCGTAGGATCGGCGGGTGGCTACACCTTC. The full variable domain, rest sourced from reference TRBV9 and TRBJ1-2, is DSGVTQTPKHLITATGQRVTLRCSPRSGDLSVYWYQQSLDQGLQFLIQYYNGEERAKGNILERFSAQQFPDLHSELNLSSLELGDSALYFCASSVGSAGGYTFGSGTRLTVV.